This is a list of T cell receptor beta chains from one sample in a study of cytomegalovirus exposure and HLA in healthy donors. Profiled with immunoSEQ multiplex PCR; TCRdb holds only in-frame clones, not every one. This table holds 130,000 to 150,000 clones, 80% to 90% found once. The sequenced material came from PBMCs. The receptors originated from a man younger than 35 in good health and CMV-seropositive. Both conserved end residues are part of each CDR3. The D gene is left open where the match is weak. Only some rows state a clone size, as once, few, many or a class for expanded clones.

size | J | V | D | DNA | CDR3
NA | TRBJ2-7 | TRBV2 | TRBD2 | TGTGCCAGCCGACTAGCGGGAGTCTACGAGCAGTACTTC | CASRLAGVYEQYF
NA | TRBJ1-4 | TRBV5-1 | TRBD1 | TGCGCCAGCAGCCCACTGACAGGGAGGCTGACTAATGAAAAACTGTTTTTT | CASSPLTGRLTNEKLFF
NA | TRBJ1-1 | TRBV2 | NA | TGTGCCACCAAGGCCCAGGGTACTGAAGCTTTCTTT | CATKAQGTEAFF
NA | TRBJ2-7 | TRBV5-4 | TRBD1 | TGTGCCAGCAGCTTGAAACAGGGGATAGGAGAGCAGTACTTC | CASSLKQGIGEQYF
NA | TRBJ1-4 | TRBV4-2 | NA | TGTGCCAGCAGCCAACGAGGGGAAAAACTGTTTTTT | CASSQRGEKLFF
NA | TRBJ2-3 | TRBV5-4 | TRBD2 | TGTGCCAGCAGCTGGGGGACTAGCGGGGTAAGCACAGATACGCAGTATTTT | CASSWGTSGVSTDTQYF
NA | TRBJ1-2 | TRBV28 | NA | TGTGCCAGCAGTTTATGGGTTACAGGGCATGGCTACACCTTC | CASSLWVTGHGYTF
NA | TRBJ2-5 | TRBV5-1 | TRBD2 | TGCGCCAGCGGGCGGGGGGGATCGGAGACCCAGTACTTC | CASGRGGSETQYF
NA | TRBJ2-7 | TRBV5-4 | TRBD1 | TGTGCCAGCAGCCGCCCCGGGACAGGGGGCAACGAGCAGTACTTC | CASSRPGTGGNEQYF
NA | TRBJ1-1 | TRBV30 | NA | TGTGCCTGGGCCTTAGGGGCGAACACTGAAGCTTTCTTT | CAWALGANTEAFF
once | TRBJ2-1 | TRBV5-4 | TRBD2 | TGTGCCAGCAGCTTGGAGGCTAGCGGGGGGTTATACAATGAGCAGTTCTTC | CASSLEASGGLYNEQFF
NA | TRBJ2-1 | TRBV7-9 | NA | TGTGCCAGCAGCGTGGTCGGTGAGCAGTTCTTC | CASSVVGEQFF
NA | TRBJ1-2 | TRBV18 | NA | TGTGCCAGCTCACCAGGGGCTCAAAACTATGGCTACACCTTC | CASSPGAQNYGYTF
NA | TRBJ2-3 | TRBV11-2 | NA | TGTGCCAGCAGCTTAGAGGGGCCCATGGCGCAGTATTTT | CASSLEGPMAQYF
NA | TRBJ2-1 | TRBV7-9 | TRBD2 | TGTGCCAGCACCCATGGGGCTAGCGGGAGGTACAATGAGCAGTTCTTC | CASTHGASGRYNEQFF
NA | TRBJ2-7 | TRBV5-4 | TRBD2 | TGTGCCAGCAGCTTATTCGCGGGAGGGCCAGAGGAGCAGTACTTC | CASSLFAGGPEEQYF
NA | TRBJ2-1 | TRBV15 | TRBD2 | TGTGCCACCAAGACTAGCGGGATGTACAATGAGCAGTTCTTC | CATKTSGMYNEQFF
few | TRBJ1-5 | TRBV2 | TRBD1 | TGTGCCAGCATGGGGGACAGGGTGAAGCCCCAGCATTTT | CASMGDRVKPQHF
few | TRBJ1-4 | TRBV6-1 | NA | TGTGCCAGCAGTGTAGATTTTAATGAAAAACTGTTTTTT | CASSVDFNEKLFF
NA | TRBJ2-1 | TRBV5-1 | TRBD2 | TGCGCCAGCAGCTGGGGACTAGCGCTTTCTAGCTCCTACAATGAGCAGTTCTTC | CASSWGLALSSSYNEQFF
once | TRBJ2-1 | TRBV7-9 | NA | TGTGCCGTCGGCGGGGATGAGCAGTTCTTC | CAVGGDEQFF
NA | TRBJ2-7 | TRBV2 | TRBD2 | TGTGCCAGCAGGGTGGCGGGAGCACCTCCAGAGCAGTACTTC | CASRVAGAPPEQYF
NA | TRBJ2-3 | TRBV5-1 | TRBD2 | TGCGCCAGCAGCTTGACCAGCGGGAGGACAGATACGCAGTATTTT | CASSLTSGRTDTQYF
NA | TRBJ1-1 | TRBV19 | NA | TGTGCCACCGGGAGGGGCGCTGAAGCTTTCTTT | CATGRGAEAFF
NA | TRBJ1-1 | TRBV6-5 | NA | TGTGCCAGCAGCCAAATTCGGGGCACTGAAGCTTTCTTT | CASSQIRGTEAFF
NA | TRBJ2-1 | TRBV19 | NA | TGTGCCAGTAGTATGGGTCAGGGTTCCAGTGAGCAGTTCTTC | CASSMGQGSSEQFF
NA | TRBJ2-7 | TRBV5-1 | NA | TGCGCCAGCAGCTTGGATAGCAGGGGCACCTACGAGCAGTACTTC | CASSLDSRGTYEQYF
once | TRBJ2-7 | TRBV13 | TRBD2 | TGTGCCAGCAGCCCCATCCTAGCGGGAGGCCCCGAGCAGTACTTC | CASSPILAGGPEQYF